The 6 T cell receptor beta chains below all came from one sample that was sequenced in a study of siplizumab effects on memory and regulatory T cells. Sequencing used immunoSEQ multiplex PCR; TCRdb keeps in-frame clones, though not all of them. The sample includes around 100,000 clones, more than 85% of them seen just once. The sample was CD4+ T cells sorted from blood. The source of these receptors is a human donor in good health.

This clone was seen just once. The chain employs TRBV4-2 and TRBJ1-1; no firm D call. This CDR3 contains 16 residues. V lost 4 bases and J lost 4, with 19 bases in between. In germline, CDR1 is LGHNA, CDR2 YNFKEQ. The CDR3 nucleotides are TGTGCCAGCAGCCTAACCCGATTAGGAGCAGGCACTGAAGCTTTCTTT. Amino acid sequence: CASSLTRLGAGTEAFF.

The V call is TRBV6-5, the J call TRBJ1-2; D gene uncertain. Germline CDR1 reads MNHEY; CDR2 reads SVGAGI. Trimming cost V 0 bases and J 0 bases, with 11 bases left between them. CDR3 length equals 16 residues. The CDR3 loop reads CASSYSTGVANYGYTF. The CDR3 DNA sequence: TGTGCCAGCAGTTACTCGACCGGGGTTGCTAACTATGGCTACACCTTC.

V is TRBV28 and J is TRBJ2-6, with TRBD1 matching over 8 bases. From germline, CDR1 is MDHEN and CDR2 SYDVKM. The junction had 3 bases not matched to a gene; V was cut back by 8 bases and J by 0 bases. The CDR3 totals 15 residues. The CDR3 is CASRTGPSGANVLTF. The DNA of the CDR3 is TGTGCCAGCCGGACAGGGCCCTCTGGGGCCAACGTCCTGACTTTC.

The V and J genes are TRBV6-4 and TRBJ2-3; D not resolved. The CDR3 loop spans 17 amino acids. Trimming stripped 1 base from V and 3 bases from J, with 17 bases between. Germline V gene lookup returns CDR1 MRHNA and CDR2 SNTAGT. The DNA of the CDR3 is TGTGCCAGCAGTGACTTTACAAGAACAGCGAAAACAGATACGCAGTATTTT. This gives the protein CASSDFTRTAKTDTQYF.

The rearrangement uses TRBV5-5 and TRBJ1-2; D is possibly TRBD1 (5 bases). V lost 4 bases to trimming and J lost 4 bases, with 17 bases between them. Per germline, CDR1 SGHKS and CDR2 YYEKEE (reference sequence). The CDR3 length is 15 residues. CDR3 nucleotide sequence: TGTGCCAGCAGCGCCATGTTCCAGGGACCCTATGGCTACACCTTC. It translates to CASSAMFQGPYGYTF.

The genes are TRBV19 and TRBJ1-6; D possibly corresponds to TRBD1 (5 bases). V shed 6 bases and J shed 6 bases, with 15 bases lying between them. The CDR3 covers 15 residues. The V gene's germline CDR1 is LNHDA and CDR2 SQIVND (reference sequence). The CDR3 bases are TGTGCCAGTAGAACCGGGCAGGGTCTTAATTCACCCCTCCACTTT. It codes for CASRTGQGLNSPLHF.